These 9 T cell receptor beta chains share one sample of origin, sequenced in a study of tumor-infiltrating lymphocytes in primary liver carcinoma. Starting from 500 ng of total RNA, TCR beta cDNA was produced with a primer in the constant region. Employing slightly modified ARM-PCR, three nested multiplex PCR rounds were run, and these gave rise to the TCR beta libraries. The two initial PCR rounds, around 11 cycles each, used TRBV1-TRBV30 forward and C-beta reverse primers. TCRdb itself ran the multiplex PCR reads through MiXCR, one entry per CDR3 protein. The sample holds about 75,000 distinct CDR3 sequences; around 66% are singletons and the top ten take approximately 26%. Scientists recovered RNA and DNA together from roughly 18-30 mg of unsorted bulk tissue. Specimen: tumor-adjacent normal liver tissue. The receptors originated from a man between 35 and 55 years old with primary liver carcinoma and hepatitis B virus infection.

The chain joins TRBV4-1 to TRBJ2-3; D is unclear. The CDR3 consists of 13 residues. V was clipped by 5 bases and J by 12 bases, with 18 bases between them. From germline, CDR1 is MGHRA and CDR2 YSYEKL. In DNA, the CDR3 is TGCGCCAGCAGCGCGATTAGCACAGATAGACAGTATTTT. The encoded protein is CASSAISTDRQYF.

Concerning this clonotype: The junction differs from germline at one of its ends, possibly a read error. The gene calls are TRBV3-1 and TRBJ2-1; a weak D match, TRBD1 (6 bases). Germline CDR1 and CDR2: LGHDT and YNNKEL (reference sequence). This CDR3 spans 17 amino acids. CDR3 bases: TGTGCCAGCAGCCAAGTCTGGACAGAGTCCAAGGACAATCAGCAGTTCTTC. Protein: CASSQVWTESKDNQQFF.

This chain uses TRBV6-2 or TRBV6-3 with TRBJ2-1; 7 bases match TRBD2. Germline values: CDR1 MNHEY, CDR2 SVGEGT. This CDR3 contains 15 residues. The V segment lost 3 bases and the J segment 10 bases; nucleotides outside the gene matches: 12. The CDR3 loop is CASSYTASGQSEQFF. The CDR3 bases are TGTGCCAGCAGTTATACCGCTAGCGGCCAGTCAGAGCAGTTCTTC.

The table lists this clonotype with a count of one. The germline gene is not matched at one end of the junction; a read error may be the cause. The gene calls are TRBV11-1 and TRBJ2-1; 9 bases match TRBD1. The V gene's germline CDR1 is SGHAT and CDR2 FQDESV (reference sequence). This CDR3 has 15 amino acids. CDR3 nucleotides: TGTGCCATCAGCTCCTGGCCCACAGGGGGCAACGAGCAGTCCTTC. Translation: CAISSWPTGGNEQSF. Variable domain in full (rest from reference TRBV11-1 and TRBJ2-1): EAEVAQSPRYKITEKSQAVAFWCDPISGHATLYWYRQILGQGPELLVQFQDESVVDDSQLPKDRFSAERLKGVDSTLKIQPAELGDSAMYLCAISSWPTGGNEQSFGPGTRLTVL.

As to this clonotype: The junction and the germline gene differ at one end; a read error may be behind it. This chain links TRBV5-6 with TRBJ2-1; D unresolved. CDR3 size: 13 residues. The germline CDR1 and CDR2 sequences are SGHDT and YYEEEE. CDR3 DNA: TGTGCCAGCAGCTTAGGGATCGTCAAAGAGCAGTTGTTC. This translates into CASSLGIVKEQLF.

As for this clonotype: At one end the junction does not follow the germline gene, possibly because of a read error. The chain joins TRBV11-2 to TRBJ2-7; 7 bases map to TRBD1. Germline V CDR1 and CDR2: SGHAT, FQNNGV. This CDR3 has 13 amino acids. The CDR3 sequence: CTSSFDRVYEQHF. Written as DNA, the CDR3 is TGTACCAGCAGTTTCGACAGGGTGTACGAGCAGCACTTC.

The rearrangement uses TRBV6-6 and TRBJ1-1; D may be TRBD1 (5 bases). Trimming cost V 2 bases and J 11 bases, with 15 bases left between them. This CDR3 has 13 amino acids. Germline V gene data show CDR1 as MNHNY and CDR2 as SVGAGI (reference sequence). CDR3 region: CASSYTSTGGAFF. The DNA of the CDR3 is TGTGCCAGCAGTTACACGTCCACAGGCGGGGCTTTCTTT.

The chain has TRBV6-2 or TRBV6-3 and TRBJ2-1; no definite D call. V was shortened by 2 bases and J by 4 bases, with 12 bases between the two germline ends. Germline assignment: CDR1 MNHEY and CDR2 SVGEGT. The CDR3 is 15 residues long. CDR3 in DNA: TGTGCCAGCAGTTACAGGAGTGTGTTATACAATGAGCAGTTCTTC. Its protein product is CASSYRSVLYNEQFF.

Ten or more counts support this clonotype. The chain carries TRBV6-5 and TRBJ2-3, with 11 bases that match TRBD2. J was trimmed by 4 bases and V by 3 bases; bases with no gene match: 6. Per the germline V gene, CDR1 is MNHEY and CDR2 is SVGAGI. The CDR3 is made up of 16 amino acids. The CDR3 loop reads CASSYYSGRAPDTQYF. As DNA, the CDR3 is TGTGCCAGCAGTTATTATAGCGGGAGGGCCCCAGATACGCAGTATTTT.